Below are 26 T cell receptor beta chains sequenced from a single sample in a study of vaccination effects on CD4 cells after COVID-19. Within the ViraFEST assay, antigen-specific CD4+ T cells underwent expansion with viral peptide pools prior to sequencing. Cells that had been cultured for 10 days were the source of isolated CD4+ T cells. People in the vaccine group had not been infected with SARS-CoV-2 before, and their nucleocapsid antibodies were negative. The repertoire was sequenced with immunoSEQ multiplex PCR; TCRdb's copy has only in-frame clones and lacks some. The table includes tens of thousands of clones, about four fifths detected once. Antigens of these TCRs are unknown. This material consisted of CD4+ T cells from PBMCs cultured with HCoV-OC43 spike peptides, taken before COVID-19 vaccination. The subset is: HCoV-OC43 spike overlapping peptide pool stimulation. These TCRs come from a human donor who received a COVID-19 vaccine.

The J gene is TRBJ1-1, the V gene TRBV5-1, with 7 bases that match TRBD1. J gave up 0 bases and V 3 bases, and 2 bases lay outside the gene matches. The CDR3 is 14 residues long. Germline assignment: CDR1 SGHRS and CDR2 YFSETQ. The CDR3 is CASSSTGLNTEAFF. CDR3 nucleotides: TGCGCCAGCAGCTCGACAGGGTTGAACACTGAAGCTTTCTTT.

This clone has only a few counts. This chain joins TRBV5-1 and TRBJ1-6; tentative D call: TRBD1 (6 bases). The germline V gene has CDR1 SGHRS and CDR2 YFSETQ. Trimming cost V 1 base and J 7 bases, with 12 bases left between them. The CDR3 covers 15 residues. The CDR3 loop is CASSLTGGSNSPLHF. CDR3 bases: TGCGCCAGCAGCTTGACCGGGGGCTCAAATTCACCCCTCCACTTT.

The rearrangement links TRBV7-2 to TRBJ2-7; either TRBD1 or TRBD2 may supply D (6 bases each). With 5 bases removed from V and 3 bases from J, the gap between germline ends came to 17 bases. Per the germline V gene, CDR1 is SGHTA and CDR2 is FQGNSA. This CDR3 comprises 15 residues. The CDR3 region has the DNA TGTGCCAGCAGCCAAGGAGGGGGGTACCTCTACGAGCAGTACGTC. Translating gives CASSQGGGYLYEQYV.

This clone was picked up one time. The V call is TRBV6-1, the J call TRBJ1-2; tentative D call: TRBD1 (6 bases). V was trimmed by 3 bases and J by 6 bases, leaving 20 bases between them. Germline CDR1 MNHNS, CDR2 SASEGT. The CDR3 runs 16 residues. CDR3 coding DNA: TGTGCCAGCAGTGATCCCTACAGGGAATGGGGGAATGGCTACACCTTC. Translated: CASSDPYREWGNGYTF.

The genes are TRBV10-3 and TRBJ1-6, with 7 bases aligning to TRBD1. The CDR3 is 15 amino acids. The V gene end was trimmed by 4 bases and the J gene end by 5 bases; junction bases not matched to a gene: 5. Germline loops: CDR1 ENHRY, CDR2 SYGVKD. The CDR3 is CAISGAGGDNSPLHF. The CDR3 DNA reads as TGTGCCATCAGTGGGGCAGGGGGAGATAATTCACCCCTCCACTTT.

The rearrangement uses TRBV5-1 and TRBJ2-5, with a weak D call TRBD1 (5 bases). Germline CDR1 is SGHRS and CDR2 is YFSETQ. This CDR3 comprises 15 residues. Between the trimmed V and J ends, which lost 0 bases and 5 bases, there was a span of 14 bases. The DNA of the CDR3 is TGCGCCAGCAGCTTGGCTTCAGGGCGGAAGGAGACCCAGTACTTC. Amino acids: CASSLASGRKETQYF.

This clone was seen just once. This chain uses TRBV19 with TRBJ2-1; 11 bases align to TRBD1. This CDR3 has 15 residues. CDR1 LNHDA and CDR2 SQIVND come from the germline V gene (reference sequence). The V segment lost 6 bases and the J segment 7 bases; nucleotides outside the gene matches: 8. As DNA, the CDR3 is TGTGCCAGTAGCGACCGGGACAGGGGGTTTAATGAGCAGTTCTTC. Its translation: CASSDRDRGFNEQFF. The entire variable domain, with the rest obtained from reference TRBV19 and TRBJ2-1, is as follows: DGGITQSPKYLFRKEGQNVTLSCEQNLNHDAMYWYRQDPGQGLRLIYYSQIVNDFQKGDIAEGYSVSREKKESFPLTVTSAQKNPTAFYLCASSDRDRGFNEQFFGPGTRLTVL.

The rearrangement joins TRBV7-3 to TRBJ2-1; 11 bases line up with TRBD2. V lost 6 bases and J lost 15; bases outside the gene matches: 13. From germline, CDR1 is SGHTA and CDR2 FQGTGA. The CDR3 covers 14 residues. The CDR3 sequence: CASSLLISGGEVFF. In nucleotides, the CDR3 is TGTGCCAGCAGTCTCTTGATTAGCGGGGGGGAGGTGTTCTTC.

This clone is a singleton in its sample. Here the CDR3 reads CAWSVPGAYNSPLHF. The CDR3 DNA is TGTGCCTGGAGTGTCCCGGGGGCCTATAATTCACCCCTCCACTTT. V gene TRBV30 combines with J gene TRBJ1-6; tentative D call: TRBD1 (5 bases). Trimming cost V 0 bases and J 2 bases, with 8 bases left between them. Germline CDR1 and CDR2: GTSNPN and SVGIG (reference sequence). This CDR3 spans 15 amino acids.

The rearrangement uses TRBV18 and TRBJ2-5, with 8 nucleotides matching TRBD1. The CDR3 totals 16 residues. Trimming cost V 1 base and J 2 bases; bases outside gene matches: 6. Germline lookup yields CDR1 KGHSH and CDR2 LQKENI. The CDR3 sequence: CASSPRQGIGQETQYF. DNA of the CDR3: TGTGCCAGCTCACCACGACAGGGGATAGGGCAAGAGACCCAGTACTTC.

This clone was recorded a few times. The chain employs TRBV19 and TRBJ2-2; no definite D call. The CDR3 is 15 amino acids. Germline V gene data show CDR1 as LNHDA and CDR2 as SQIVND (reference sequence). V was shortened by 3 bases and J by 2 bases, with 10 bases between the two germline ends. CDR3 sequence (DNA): TGTGCCAGTAGTATGGGCAGGATTAACACCGGGGAGCTGTTTTTT. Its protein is CASSMGRINTGELFF.

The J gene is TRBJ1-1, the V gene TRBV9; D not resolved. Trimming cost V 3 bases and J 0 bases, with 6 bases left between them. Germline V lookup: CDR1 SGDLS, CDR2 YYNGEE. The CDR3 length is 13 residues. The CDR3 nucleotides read TGTGCCAGCAGCGCTAGTCTGAACACTGAAGCTTTCTTT. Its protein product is CASSASLNTEAFF.

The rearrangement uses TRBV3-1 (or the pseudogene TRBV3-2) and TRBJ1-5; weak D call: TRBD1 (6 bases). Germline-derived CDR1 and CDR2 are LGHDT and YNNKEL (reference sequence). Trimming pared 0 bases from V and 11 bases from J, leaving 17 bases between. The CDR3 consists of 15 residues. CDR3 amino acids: CASSQDGGLGMAQHF. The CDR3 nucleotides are TGTGCCAGCAGCCAAGATGGGGGCCTGGGCATGGCCCAGCATTTT.

The CDR3 region has the DNA TGCGCCAGCAGCCAAAACCGGGCCTCTCAAGAGACCCAGTACTTC. Its translation is CASSQNRASQETQYF. The chain couples TRBV5-1 to TRBJ2-5, with no clear D. V dropped 4 bases and J dropped 2 bases, with 15 bases sitting between them. The CDR3 has 15 amino acids. Germline V lookup: CDR1 SGHRS, CDR2 YFSETQ.

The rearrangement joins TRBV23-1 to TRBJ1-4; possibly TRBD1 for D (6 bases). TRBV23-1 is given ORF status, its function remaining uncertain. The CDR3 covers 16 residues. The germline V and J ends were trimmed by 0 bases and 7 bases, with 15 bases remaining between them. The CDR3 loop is CASSQSAGAAGEKLFF. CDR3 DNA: TGCGCCAGCAGTCAATCGGCGGGGGCCGCGGGTGAAAAACTGTTTTTT.

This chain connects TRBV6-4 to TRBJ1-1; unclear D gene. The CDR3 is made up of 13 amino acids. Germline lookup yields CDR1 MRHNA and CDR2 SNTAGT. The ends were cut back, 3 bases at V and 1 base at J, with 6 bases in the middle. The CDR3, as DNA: TGTGCCAGCAGTGAGTTCAGGAACACTGAAGCTTTCTTT. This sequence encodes CASSEFRNTEAFF.

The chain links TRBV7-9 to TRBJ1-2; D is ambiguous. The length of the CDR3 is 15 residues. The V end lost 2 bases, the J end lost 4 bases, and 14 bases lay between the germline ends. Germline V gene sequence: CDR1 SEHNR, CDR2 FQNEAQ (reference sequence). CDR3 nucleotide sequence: TGTGCCAGCAGCTTAAATCCAACTCCTGGCTATGGCTACACCTTC. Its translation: CASSLNPTPGYGYTF.

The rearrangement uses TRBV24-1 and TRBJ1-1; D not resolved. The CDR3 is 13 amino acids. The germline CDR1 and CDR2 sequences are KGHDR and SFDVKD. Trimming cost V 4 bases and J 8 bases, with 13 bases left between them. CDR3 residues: CATSDPSAREAFF. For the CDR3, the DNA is TGTGCCACCAGTGACCCTTCGGCAAGAGAAGCTTTCTTT.

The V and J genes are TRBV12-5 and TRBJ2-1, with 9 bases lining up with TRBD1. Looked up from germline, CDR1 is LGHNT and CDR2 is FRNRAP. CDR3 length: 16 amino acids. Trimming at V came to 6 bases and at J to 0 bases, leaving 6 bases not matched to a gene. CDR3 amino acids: CASGQRQGVSYNEQFF. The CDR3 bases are TGTGCTAGTGGCCAGCGACAGGGGGTCTCCTACAATGAGCAGTTCTTC.

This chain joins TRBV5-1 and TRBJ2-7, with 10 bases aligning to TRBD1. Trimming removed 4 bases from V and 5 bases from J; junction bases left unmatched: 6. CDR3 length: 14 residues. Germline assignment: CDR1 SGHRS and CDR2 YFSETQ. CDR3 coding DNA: TGCGCCAGCAGCATACGGGACAGGGGCGACGAGCAGTACGTC. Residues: CASSIRDRGDEQYV.

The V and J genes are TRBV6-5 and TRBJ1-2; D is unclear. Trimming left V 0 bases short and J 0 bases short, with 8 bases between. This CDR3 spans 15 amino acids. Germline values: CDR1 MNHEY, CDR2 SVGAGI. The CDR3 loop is CASSYSINANYGYTF. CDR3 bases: TGTGCCAGCAGTTACTCGATCAATGCTAACTATGGCTACACCTTC.

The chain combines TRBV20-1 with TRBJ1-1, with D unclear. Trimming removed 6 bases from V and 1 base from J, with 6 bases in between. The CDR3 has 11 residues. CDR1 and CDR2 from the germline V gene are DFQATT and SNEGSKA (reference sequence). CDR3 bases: TGCAGTGCAAATCAGAACACTGAAGCTTTCTTT. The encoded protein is CSANQNTEAFF.

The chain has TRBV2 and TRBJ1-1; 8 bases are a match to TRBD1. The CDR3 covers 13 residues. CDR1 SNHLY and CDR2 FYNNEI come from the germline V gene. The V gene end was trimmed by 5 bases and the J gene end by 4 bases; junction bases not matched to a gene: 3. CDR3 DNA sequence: TGTGCCAGCAGTCCTACAGGGGGCACTGAAGCTTTCTTT. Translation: CASSPTGGTEAFF.

CDR3 protein: CASRDSTGHIQYF. The CDR3, as DNA: TGTGCCAGTAGGGACTCGACAGGACACATTCAGTACTTC. The genes are TRBV19 and TRBJ2-4, with D possibly matching TRBD1 (6 bases). V lost 6 bases, J lost 8 bases, and 14 bases lay in between. This CDR3 has 13 amino acids. The germline gives CDR1 LNHDA, CDR2 SQIVND (reference sequence).

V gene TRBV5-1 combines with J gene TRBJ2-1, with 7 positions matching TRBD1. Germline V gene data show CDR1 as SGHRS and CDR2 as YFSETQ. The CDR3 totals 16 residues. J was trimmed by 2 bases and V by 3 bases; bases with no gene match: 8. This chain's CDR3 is CASSSLTGTAYNEQFF. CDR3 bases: TGCGCCAGCAGCTCCCTCACCGGGACAGCCTACAATGAGCAGTTCTTC. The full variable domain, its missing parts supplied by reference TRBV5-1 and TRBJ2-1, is KAGVTQTPRYLIKTRGQQVTLSCSPISGHRSVSWYQQTPGQGLQFLFEYFSETQRNKGNFPGRFSGRQFSNSRSEMNVSTLELGDSALYLCASSSLTGTAYNEQFFGPGTRLTVL.

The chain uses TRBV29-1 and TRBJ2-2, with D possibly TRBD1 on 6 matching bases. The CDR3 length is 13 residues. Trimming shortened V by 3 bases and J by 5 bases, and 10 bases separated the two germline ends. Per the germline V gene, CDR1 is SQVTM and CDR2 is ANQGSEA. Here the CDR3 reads CSVDNQGTGELFF. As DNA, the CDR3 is TGCAGCGTTGACAATCAGGGGACCGGGGAGCTGTTTTTT.